The rows below give T cell receptor beta chains drawn from one sample of a study of cytomegalovirus exposure and HLA in healthy donors. Clones were sequenced by immunoSEQ multiplex PCR, and TCRdb holds only the in-frame ones, with some missing. In the table there are nearly 95,000 clones, 7.6% of which are singletons. The material sequenced was PBMCs. The receptors were sampled from a man over 45 in good health and CMV-seronegative. Each CDR3 is given with its conserved first and last residue. Fields, in order: J gene, V gene, D gene, clone size, CDR3 protein, CDR3 DNA. A D gene is named only where the DNA matches it firmly. Only part of the rows carry a size: once, few, many, or a class if the clone is expanded.

TRBJ2-3	TRBV2	.	.	CASSGYPWPDTQYF	TGTGCCAGCAGTGGATACCCGTGGCCGGATACGCAGTATTTT
TRBJ2-5	TRBV27	TRBD1	few	CASSRDRGLGQYF	TGTGCCAGCAGCCGGGACAGGGGGCTTGGGCAGTACTTC
TRBJ2-3	TRBV9	TRBD1	few	CASSVGEAGTEKRDTQYF	TGTGCCAGCAGCGTAGGCGAGGCCGGGACAGAGAAAAGAGATACGCAGTATTTT
TRBJ1-2	TRBV19	.	.	CASSMTGQYGYTF	TGTGCCAGTAGTATGACAGGACAGTATGGCTACACCTTC
TRBJ2-7	TRBV19	.	.	CASRPRESSYEQYF	TGTGCCAGTCGTCCCCGAGAAAGCTCCTACGAGCAGTACTTC
TRBJ1-1	TRBV7-2	.	few	CASSLSRLNTEAFF	TGTGCCAGCAGCTTGAGCAGACTTAACACTGAAGCTTTCTTT
TRBJ2-7	TRBV11-1	.	few	CASSLTTYEQYF	TGTGCCAGCAGCTTAACTACCTACGAGCAGTACTTC
TRBJ2-2	TRBV11-1	.	once	CASEIGTRHNGELFF	TGTGCCAGCGAGATAGGAACCAGACACAACGGGGAGCTGTTTTTT
TRBJ2-1	TRBV28	TRBD2	.	CASRSRVREGNEQFF	TGTGCCAGCAGGTCTCGGGTACGGGAGGGCAATGAGCAGTTCTTC
TRBJ2-3	TRBV6-4	TRBD2	.	CASSPTSGGATDTQYF	TGTGCCAGCAGTCCGACTAGCGGGGGGGCGACAGATACGCAGTATTTT
TRBJ1-1	TRBV10-3	.	.	CASIPVVEAHTEAFF	TGTGCCTCCATCCCGGTAGTTGAAGCCCACACTGAAGCTTTCTTT
TRBJ2-1	TRBV5-6	.	few	CASSLDRSSYNEQFF	TGTGCCAGCAGCTTGGATAGGAGCTCCTACAATGAGCAGTTCTTC
TRBJ2-7	TRBV25-1	TRBD1	.	CASRGGQGASGSYEQYF	TGTGCCAGCAGGGGTGGACAGGGGGCGAGTGGCTCCTACGAGCAGTACTTC
TRBJ2-7	TRBV28	TRBD2	.	CASSLLATGLAGGSEQYF	TGTGCCAGCAGTTTATTGGCGACAGGACTAGCGGGAGGGTCCGAGCAGTACTTC
TRBJ2-7	TRBV5-6	TRBD2	.	CASSFGGKLYEQYF	TGTGCCAGCAGCTTCGGGGGGAAACTCTACGAGCAGTACTTC
TRBJ1-5	TRBV18	.	.	CASSQTDHNQPQHF	TGTGCCAGCTCACAGACAGACCATAATCAGCCCCAGCATTTT
TRBJ1-6	TRBV5-6	TRBD1	few	CASSSLGQGYNSPLHF	TGTGCCAGCAGCTCGTTGGGACAGGGGTATAATTCACCCCTCCACTTT
TRBJ2-7	TRBV6-6	.	.	CASRGTGFQTEQYF	TGTGCCAGCAGAGGAACAGGGTTTCAAACCGAGCAGTACTTC
TRBJ2-7	TRBV12-1	.	few	CASSLLALRMQYF	TGTGCCAGCAGCTTACTAGCCCTCCGAATGCAGTACTTC
TRBJ2-5	TRBV6-6	.	.	CASSYSISRAETQYF	TGTGCCAGCAGTTACTCGATCTCCAGGGCGGAGACCCAGTACTTC
TRBJ1-1	TRBV28	TRBD1	.	CASSFWRDSNTEAFF	TGTGCCAGCAGTTTTTGGCGGGACAGCAACACTGAAGCTTTCTTT
TRBJ1-2	TRBV28	TRBD1	few	CASRHPGGLGYTF	TGTGCCAGCAGACATCCAGGGGGGCTTGGCTACACCTTC
TRBJ2-1	TRBV4-2	.	.	CASSRNPDSSGNEQFF	TGTGCCAGCAGTCGAAATCCTGACTCATCCGGCAATGAGCAGTTCTTC
TRBJ1-1	TRBV18	TRBD1	few	CASSPPTGGQGEAFF	TGTGCCAGCTCACCCCCGACAGGGGGTCAGGGTGAAGCTTTCTTT
TRBJ1-1	TRBV27	.	.	CASSAIFQGRNTEAFF	TGTGCCAGCAGTGCTATTTTCCAGGGGCGGAACACTGAAGCTTTCTTT
TRBJ2-1	TRBV4-1	TRBD1	few	CASSGPGQGYNEQFF	TGCGCCAGCAGCGGACCGGGACAGGGCTACAATGAGCAGTTCTTC
TRBJ1-1	TRBV27	TRBD1	few	CASSFEGGRNTEAFF	TGTGCCAGCAGTTTCGAAGGGGGCAGGAACACTGAAGCTTTCTTT
TRBJ2-3	TRBV6-1	TRBD2	.	CASSITSGGGDTQYF	TGTGCCAGCAGTATAACTAGCGGGGGGGGAGATACGCAGTATTTT
TRBJ2-5	TRBV13	TRBD1	few	CASSYSGTGGETQYF	TGTGCCAGCAGCTACTCCGGGACAGGGGGAGAGACCCAGTACTTC